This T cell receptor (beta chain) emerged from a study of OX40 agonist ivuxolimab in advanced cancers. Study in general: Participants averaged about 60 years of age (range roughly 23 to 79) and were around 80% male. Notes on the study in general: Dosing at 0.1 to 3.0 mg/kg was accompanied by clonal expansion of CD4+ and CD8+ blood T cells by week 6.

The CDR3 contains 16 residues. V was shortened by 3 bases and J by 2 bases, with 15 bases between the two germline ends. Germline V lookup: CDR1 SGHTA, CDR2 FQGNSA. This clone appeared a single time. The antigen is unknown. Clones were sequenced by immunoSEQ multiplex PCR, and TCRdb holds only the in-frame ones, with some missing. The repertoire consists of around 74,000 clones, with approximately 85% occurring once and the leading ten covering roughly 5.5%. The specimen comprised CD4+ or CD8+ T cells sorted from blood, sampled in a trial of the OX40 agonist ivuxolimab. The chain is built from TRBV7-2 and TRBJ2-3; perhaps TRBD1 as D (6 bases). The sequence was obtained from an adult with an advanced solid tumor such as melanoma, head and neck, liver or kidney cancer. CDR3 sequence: CASSFRGRGFTDTQYF. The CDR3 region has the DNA TGTGCCAGCAGCTTCAGGGGTAGGGGATTCACAGATACGCAGTATTTT.